These 10 T cell receptor beta chains were all obtained from the same sample, sequenced in a study of blood T cell repertoires in COVID-19. Sequenced by immunoSEQ multiplex PCR; TCRdb stores in-frame clones only, minus some. The sample holds some 200,000 clones, roughly 84% seen once. The specimen was peripheral blood. The receptors were sampled from a woman aged 80 or over with COVID-19, enrolled during active disease.

V is TRBV27 and J is TRBJ2-2, with D possibly matching TRBD1 (6 bases). The ends were cut back, 6 bases at V and 6 bases at J, with 14 bases in the middle. In germline, CDR1 is MNHEY, CDR2 SMNVEV (reference sequence). This CDR3 comprises 14 residues. The CDR3: CASSFGTTAGELFF. The DNA for the CDR3 is TGTGCCAGCAGCTTCGGGACAACCGCCGGGGAGCTGTTTTTT.

The chain recombines TRBV10-3 with TRBJ1-5; 8 bases fit TRBD1. The ends lost 6 bases at V and 4 bases at J; junction bases unmatched: 2. The CDR3 is made up of 13 amino acids. Germline loops: CDR1 ENHRY, CDR2 SYGVKD. The CDR3 region is CAIRDRDNQPQHF. The CDR3 coding sequence is TGTGCCATCAGGGACAGGGATAATCAGCCCCAGCATTTT.

This chain connects TRBV5-1 to TRBJ1-2, with 8 positions matching TRBD1. The germline CDR1 and CDR2 sequences are SGHRS and YFSETQ. CDR3 length: 14 amino acids. J gave up 4 bases and V 4 bases, and 6 bases lay outside the gene matches. CDR3 nucleotide sequence: TGCGCCAGCAGCGAGGGACAGGTGGGCTATGGCTACACCTTC. Its translation is CASSEGQVGYGYTF.

For the CDR3, the DNA is TGCGCCAGCAGCTTGTGGGCCAGGGAACACACAGATACGCAGTATTTT. Translated: CASSLWAREHTDTQYF. The V and J genes are TRBV5-1 and TRBJ2-3, with D possibly matching TRBD1 (5 bases). Germline lookup yields CDR1 SGHRS and CDR2 YFSETQ. The CDR3 is 16 amino acids. V gave up 1 base and J gave up 2 bases, with 14 bases separating them. Looking up the rest from reference TRBV5-1 and TRBJ2-3 gives the full variable domain: KAGVTQTPRYLIKTRGQQVTLSCSPISGHRSVSWYQQTPGQGLQFLFEYFSETQRNKGNFPGRFSGRQFSNSRSEMNVSTLELGDSALYLCASSLWAREHTDTQYFGPGTRLTVL.

The rearrangement links TRBV4-1 to TRBJ1-2; D might be TRBD1 (6 bases). With 0 bases removed from V and 4 bases from J, the gap between germline ends came to 12 bases. Per the germline V gene, CDR1 is MGHRA and CDR2 is YSYEKL. The CDR3 has 15 amino acids. The CDR3 DNA reads as TGCGCCAGCAGCCAAGATTGGGGGCAGGGCTATGGCTACACCTTC. Its protein product is CASSQDWGQGYGYTF.

The chain carries TRBV5-6 and TRBJ2-1, with TRBD2 matching 10 bases. The V and J ends lost 2 bases and 7 bases, in that order; junction bases with no gene match: 6. This CDR3 spans 15 amino acids. Germline V gene sequence: CDR1 SGHDT, CDR2 YYEEEE. CDR3 region: CASSFEAGGQNEQFF. The CDR3 DNA is TGTGCCAGCAGCTTTGAAGCGGGGGGGCAAAATGAGCAGTTCTTC.

The chain carries TRBV5-8 and TRBJ2-1, with D possibly matching TRBD1 (6 bases). The germline gives CDR1 SGHTS, CDR2 YDEGEE. The CDR3 extends over 15 amino acids. The V end lost 1 base, the J end lost 10 bases, and 18 bases lay between the germline ends. The CDR3 loop is CASSLLRGTMIEQFF. Here the CDR3 DNA reads TGTGCCAGCAGCTTGTTGAGAGGGACAATGATAGAGCAGTTCTTC.

The CDR3 protein is CASSYTGAKNIQYF. The CDR3 nucleotides are TGTGCCAGCAGCTATACAGGAGCCAAAAACATTCAGTACTTC. V gene TRBV5-6 combines with J gene TRBJ2-4; a weak D match, TRBD1 (5 bases). The CDR3 runs 14 residues. V shed 3 bases and J shed 0 bases, with 7 bases lying between them. Germline V gives CDR1 SGHDT, CDR2 YYEEEE.

In the case of this clone: The sample contains more than one DNA sequence encoding this CDR3. This chain joins TRBV19 and TRBJ1-6, with TRBD1 identical over 8 bases. J gave up 9 bases and V 3 bases, and 1 base lay outside the gene matches. Germline CDR1 LNHDA, CDR2 SQIVND (reference sequence). The CDR3 consists of 13 residues. The CDR3 loop reads CASSIDRGSPLHF. In nucleotides, the CDR3 is TGTGCCAGTAGTATCGACAGGGGTTCACCCCTCCACTTT.

The chain is built from TRBV3-1 (or the pseudogene TRBV3-2) and TRBJ1-3; TRBD1 aligns across 10 bases. Germline-derived CDR1 and CDR2 are LGHDT and YNNKEL (reference sequence). V shed 3 bases, J shed 2 bases, and the junction held 1 base outside the gene matches. The CDR3 extends over 15 amino acids. Here the CDR3 DNA reads TGTGCCAGCAGCCAGGGACAGGGGACTGGAAACACCATATATTTT. This encodes CASSQGQGTGNTIYF.